These 5 T cell receptor beta chains were sequenced from one sample in a study of blood T cells in healthy people across ages. PCR was performed a second time for 7 to 11 cycles using a sample-barcoded 5' primer and a J-beta primer mix. TCRdb redid the calling of the 5' RACE reads with MiXCR, one entry per CDR3 protein. The table has about 670,000 distinct CDR3 sequences, 40% to 45% seen once. Sequenced material: blood. These receptors came from a man at least 80 years old in good health.

This clonotype was recorded once. This sequence joins TRBV12-3 or TRBV12-4 and TRBJ2-3, with 11 nucleotides matching TRBD1. There are 16 residues in the CDR3. After removal of 0 bases from V and 6 bases from J, the junction contained 5 bases not matched to a gene. The CDR3 DNA is TGTGCCAGCAGTTTAGCCGGGACAGGGGGAAGGGATACGCAGTATTTT. This codes for CASSLAGTGGRDTQYF.

The chain links TRBV5-4 to TRBJ1-3, with D uncertain. The length of the CDR3 is 14 residues. The V gene's germline CDR1 is SGHNT and CDR2 YYREEE (reference sequence). The V end was cut by 4 bases, the J end by 1 base, with 9 bases between. CDR3 nucleotides: TGTGCCAGCAGCCCTACAGATTCTGGAAACACCATATATTTT. Residues: CASSPTDSGNTIYF. Complete variable domain (other parts from reference TRBV5-4 and TRBJ1-3): ETGVTQSPTHLIKTRGQQVTLRCSSQSGHNTVSWYQQALGQGPQFIFQYYREEENGRGNFPPRFSGLQFPNYSSELNVNALELDDSALYLCASSPTDSGNTIYFGEGSWLTVV.

CDR3 amino acids: CASSLSYGGAADTQYF. CDR3 in DNA: TGTGCCAGCAGCTTAAGTTACGGGGGAGCGGCAGATACGCAGTATTTT. The chain links TRBV7-8 to TRBJ2-3; possible D gene TRBD2, 6 bases. CDR1 is SGHVS, CDR2 FQNEAQ, per germline. This CDR3 spans 16 amino acids. Deletions cut 2 bases from V and 4 bases from J, with 16 bases between. The entire variable domain, with the rest obtained from reference TRBV7-8 and TRBJ2-3, is as follows: GAGVSQSPRYKVAKRGQDVALRCDPISGHVSLFWYQQALGQGPEFLTYFQNEAQLDKSGLPSDRFFAERPEGSVSTLKIQRTQQEDSAVYLCASSLSYGGAADTQYFGPGTRLTVL.

This clonotype has only a few counts. V and J are TRBV3-1 and TRBJ2-1; TRBD1 or TRBD2 may be the D gene (7 bases each). The germline V gene has CDR1 LGHDT and CDR2 YNNKEL (reference sequence). The CDR3 sequence is 16 residues long. Trimming took off 0 bases at V and 7 bases at J, with 16 bases between the two ends. CDR3: CASSQDPGGAANEQFF. DNA for the CDR3: TGTGCCAGCAGCCAAGATCCAGGGGGGGCAGCAAATGAGCAGTTCTTC.

This chain connects TRBV27 to TRBJ2-3, with 7 bases lining up with TRBD1. Unmatched junction bases numbered 12, after V lost 6 bases and J lost 3 bases. Germline lookup yields CDR1 MNHEY and CDR2 SMNVEV (reference sequence). The CDR3 covers 16 residues. The CDR3 reads CASRPLTGVGTDTQYF. The CDR3 DNA reads TGTGCCAGCAGACCCCTAACAGGGGTTGGGACAGATACGCAGTATTTT.